Given below is one TCR beta chain in context. Here immunoSEQ multiplex PCR was the method, and the copy in TCRdb shows in-frame clones only, minus some. The sample comprises about 200,000 clones, approximately 78% of which are singletons, and roughly 10% rests with the top ten. The sample originates from a study of blood T cell repertoires in COVID-19. CDR1 is LGHNA and CDR2 is YNFKEQ in the germline V gene. Trimming left V 0 bases short and J 6 bases short, with 14 bases between. This CDR3 has 15 residues. Sequencing was performed on peripheral blood. The chain uses TRBV4-2 and TRBJ1-2; D might be TRBD1 (6 bases). The source of this sequence is an elderly woman with acute or convalescent COVID-19. Here the CDR3 DNA reads TGTGCCAGCAGCCAAGATCCAGGGGCGGAGAATGGCTACACCTTC. This encodes CASSQDPGAENGYTF.